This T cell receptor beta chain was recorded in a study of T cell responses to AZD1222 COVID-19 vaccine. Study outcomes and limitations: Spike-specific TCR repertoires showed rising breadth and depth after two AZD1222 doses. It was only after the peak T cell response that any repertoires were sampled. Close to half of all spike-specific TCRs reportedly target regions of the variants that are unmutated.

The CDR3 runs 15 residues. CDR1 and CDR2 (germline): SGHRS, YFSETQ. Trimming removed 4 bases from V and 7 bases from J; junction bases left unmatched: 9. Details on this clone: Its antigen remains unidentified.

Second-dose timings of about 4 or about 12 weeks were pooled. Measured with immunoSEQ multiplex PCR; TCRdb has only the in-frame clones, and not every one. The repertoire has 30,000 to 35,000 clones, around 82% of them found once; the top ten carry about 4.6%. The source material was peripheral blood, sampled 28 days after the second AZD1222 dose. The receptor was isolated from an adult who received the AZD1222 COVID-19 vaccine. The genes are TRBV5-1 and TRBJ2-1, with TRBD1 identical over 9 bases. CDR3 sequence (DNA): TGCGCCAGCAGCCTAAACGCCGGGACAGGGAATGAGCAGTTCTTC. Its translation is CASSLNAGTGNEQFF.